These 25 T cell receptor beta chains were all obtained from the same sample, sequenced in a study of regulatory T cells in long-lasting Graves disease. Documented time point: persistent/refractory GD, antithyroid drugs over 5 years with positive TRAb. PBMCs were the source of the RNA used for TCR sequencing. Combining iRepertoire HTBI primers with Arm-PCR of CDR3 regions, the authors built TCR beta libraries. TCRdb independently ran MiXCR on the multiplex PCR reads; one entry per CDR3 protein. The data show roughly 450,000 distinct CDR3 sequences, around 21% seen once. The source was peripheral blood mononuclear cells (PBMCs), collected when the disease was refractory, from a patient treated with antithyroid drugs. These receptors were obtained from a female donor with Graves disease.

The sample holds many counts of this clonotype. The chain couples TRBV13 to TRBJ2-7; weak D call: TRBD1 (6 bases). The CDR3 consists of 13 residues. Germline V gene sequence: CDR1 PRHDT, CDR2 FYEKMQ (reference sequence). The V end was cut by 8 bases, the J end by 5 bases, with 16 bases between. The CDR3 is CASSGQLGDEQYF. The DNA of the CDR3 is TGTGCCAGCTCTGGACAGCTAGGGGACGAGCAGTACTTC.

The rearrangement joins TRBV25-1 to TRBJ2-2; D possibly matches TRBD1 or TRBD2 (5 bases each). Trimming took 4 bases from V and 0 from J, leaving 9 bases between them. The length of the CDR3 is 15 residues. Germline loops: CDR1 MGHDK, CDR2 SYGVNS. The CDR3, as DNA: TGTGCCAGCAGTGCCGGGACGGCGAACACCGGGGAGCTGTTTTTT. As protein: CASSAGTANTGELFF. The complete variable domain, with remaining parts taken from reference TRBV25-1 and TRBJ2-2, reads EADIYQTPRYLVIGTGKKITLECSQTMGHDKMYWYQQDPGMELHLIHYSYGVNSTEKGDLSSESTVSRIRTEHFPLTLESARPSHTSQYLCASSAGTANTGELFFGEGSRLTVL.

The CDR3 nucleotides are TGCAGTGCTAGAGGGGGACAGCGAACCTACGAGCAGTACTTC. Its translation: CSARGGQRTYEQYF. The chain joins TRBV20-1 to TRBJ2-7, with 7 bases fitting TRBD1. The junction had 5 bases not matched to a gene; V was cut back by 1 base and J by 2 bases. The CDR3 length is 14 residues. CDR1 and CDR2 from the germline V gene are DFQATT and SNEGSKA (reference sequence).

This clonotype appeared many times. This CDR3 is CASSWDRQGYANTEAFF. The CDR3 DNA sequence: TGTGCCAGCAGTTGGGATCGACAGGGATACGCGAACACTGAAGCTTTCTTT. The chain links TRBV6-5 to TRBJ1-1; TRBD1 agrees at 7 bases. CDR3 size: 17 residues. Trimming at V came to 4 bases and at J to 1 base, leaving 12 bases not matched to a gene. The germline V gene has CDR1 MNHEY and CDR2 SVGAGI.

V is TRBV24-1 and J is TRBJ2-1, with TRBD1 as a possible D gene (6 bases). Trimming took 4 bases from V and 9 from J, leaving 9 bases between them. CDR3 size: 12 residues. Germline loops: CDR1 KGHDR, CDR2 SFDVKD. The CDR3, as DNA: TGTGCCACCAGTGACCCCAGGGGTGAGCAGTTCTTC. This encodes CATSDPRGEQFF.

About this clonotype itself: Compared with germline, one end of the junction differs, possibly owing to a read error. This rearrangement joins TRBV6-1 to TRBJ2-2; 14 nucleotides agree with TRBD2. The CDR3 runs 18 residues. Germline values: CDR1 MNHNS, CDR2 SASEGT. CDR3 in amino acids: CASSLLGLAGVATGELSF. For the CDR3, the DNA is TGTGCCAGCAGTCTCCTGGGACTAGCGGGAGTAGCGACCGGGGAGCTGTCTTTT.

The V call is TRBV20-1, the J call TRBJ1-3, with unresolved D. Trimming removed 6 bases from V and 4 bases from J, with 10 bases in between. The CDR3 loop spans 12 amino acids. Germline V gives CDR1 DFQATT, CDR2 SNEGSKA (reference sequence). CDR3 region: CSASAWGNTIYF. Written as DNA, the CDR3 is TGCAGTGCATCGGCCTGGGGAAACACCATATATTTT.

The V and J genes are TRBV7-9 and TRBJ2-1; TRBD2 aligns across 15 bases. The CDR3 covers 15 residues. From germline, CDR1 is SEHNR and CDR2 FQNEAQ (reference sequence). With V trimmed by 4 bases and J by 7 bases, 2 bases remained unmatched. The CDR3 is CASSWTSGRDNEQFF. CDR3 in DNA: TGTGCCAGCAGCTGGACTAGCGGGAGGGATAATGAGCAGTTCTTC.

A few counts support this clonotype. The V and J genes are TRBV9 and TRBJ2-2, with TRBD2 identical over 8 bases. This CDR3 comprises 16 residues. Per germline, CDR1 SGDLS and CDR2 YYNGEE. J was trimmed by 3 bases and V by 3 bases; bases with no gene match: 7. CDR3 amino acids: CASSGGEREYTGELFF. The CDR3 DNA sequence: TGTGCCAGCAGCGGCGGGGAGCGGGAGTACACCGGGGAGCTGTTTTTT.

This clonotype has just a few counts. The J gene is TRBJ1-6, the V gene TRBV28; D possibly corresponds to TRBD1 (6 bases). The CDR3 has 11 amino acids. Per germline, CDR1 MDHEN and CDR2 SYDVKM. The ends were cut back, 3 bases at V and 15 bases at J, with 9 bases in the middle. The CDR3 DNA follows: TGTGCCAGCAGTTTGGGGGGGCGCCTCCACTTT. Protein sequence: CASSLGGRLHF. Full variable domain (outside the CDR3, taken from reference TRBV28 and TRBJ1-6): DVKVTQSSRYLVKRTGEKVFLECVQDMDHENMFWYRQDPGLGLRLIYFSYDVKMKEKGDIPEGYSVSREKKERFSLILESASTNQTSMYLCASSLGGRLHFGNGTRLTVT.

This clonotype was seen ten or more times. J is TRBJ2-7 and V is TRBV3-1; D uncertain. The CDR3 contains 12 residues. In germline, CDR1 is LGHDT, CDR2 YNNKEL (reference sequence). V shed 2 bases and J shed 3 bases, with 5 bases lying between them. The CDR3 is CASSQNIYEQYF. The CDR3 coding sequence is TGTGCCAGCAGCCAAAATATCTACGAGCAGTACTTC.

This clonotype was seen only a few times. This chain uses TRBV19 with TRBJ1-5, with 8 bases matching TRBD1. The CDR3 covers 14 residues. The junction had 4 bases not matched to a gene; V was cut back by 4 bases and J by 5 bases. The germline V gene has CDR1 LNHDA and CDR2 SQIVND (reference sequence). The CDR3 loop is CASSTQGAYQPQHF. The CDR3 region has the DNA TGTGCCAGTAGTACCCAGGGGGCGTATCAGCCCCAGCATTTT.

This clonotype turned up a few times. The chain couples TRBV18 to TRBJ1-1; no firm D call. The CDR3 covers 13 residues. From germline, CDR1 is KGHSH and CDR2 LQKENI. V shed 3 bases and J shed 6 bases, with 11 bases lying between them. CDR3 sequence (DNA): TGTGCCAGCTCACCCCCCCCGAAGTCTGAAGCTTTCTTT. It is translated as CASSPPPKSEAFF. The variable domain in full, completed from reference TRBV18 and TRBJ1-1, reads NAGVMQNPRHLVRRRGQEARLRCSPMKGHSHVYWYRQLPEEGLKFMVYLQKENIIDESGMPKERFSAEFPKEGPSILRIQQVVRGDSAAYFCASSPPPKSEAFFGQGTRLTVV.

This clonotype has ten or more counts. This chain joins TRBV27 and TRBJ2-7; 14 nucleotides align to TRBD2. The CDR3 is made up of 17 amino acids. The V segment lost 6 bases and the J segment 7 bases; nucleotides outside the gene matches: 14. In germline, CDR1 is MNHEY, CDR2 SMNVEV (reference sequence). This chain's CDR3 is CASSIRGLAGALGEQYF. CDR3 in DNA: TGTGCCAGCAGCATACGGGGACTAGCGGGAGCTTTAGGGGAGCAGTACTTC.

This clonotype appeared many times. The V and J genes are TRBV11-2 and TRBJ1-2; 10 bases map to TRBD1. The length of the CDR3 is 15 residues. Trimming cost V 7 bases and J 4 bases; bases outside gene matches: 9. Germline assignment: CDR1 SGHAT and CDR2 FQNNGV. The CDR3 nucleotides are TGTGCCAGCACCACCGGGACAGGGGCCCCCTATGGCTACACCTTC. It encodes CASTTGTGAPYGYTF.

The rearrangement joins TRBV4-2 to TRBJ1-6; D possibly corresponds to TRBD1 (6 bases). Trimming removed 1 base from V and 5 bases from J, with 12 bases in between. This CDR3 region has 16 residues. The germline V gene encodes CDR1 LGHNA and CDR2 YNFKEQ. CDR3 nucleotide sequence: TGTGCCAGCAGCCAAGCCGACAGGACAAATAATTCACCCCTCCACTTT. This encodes CASSQADRTNNSPLHF.

This clonotype was recorded a few times. This rearrangement joins TRBV9 to TRBJ1-4; the D is unclear. Trimming removed 2 bases from V and 0 bases from J, with 5 bases in between. CDR1 and CDR2 (germline): SGDLS, YYNGEE. The length of the CDR3 is 14 residues. Written as DNA, the CDR3 is TGTGCCAGCAGCGTCTACCCAACTAATGAAAAACTGTTTTTT. Protein product: CASSVYPTNEKLFF. Based on the CDR3 plus reference TRBV9 and TRBJ1-4, the full variable domain is DSGVTQTPKHLITATGQRVTLRCSPRSGDLSVYWYQQSLDQGLQFLIQYYNGEERAKGNILERFSAQQFPDLHSELNLSSLELGDSALYFCASSVYPTNEKLFFGSGTQLSVL.

This clonotype was seen a few times. The rearrangement links TRBV12-3 or TRBV12-4 to TRBJ2-2; D is perhaps TRBD1 (5 bases). V was pared by 7 bases and J by 2 bases, with 14 bases between. This CDR3 spans 15 amino acids. The CDR3 DNA sequence: TGTGCCAGCAACCCTATACAGGAAAACACCGGGGAGCTGTTTTTT. It yields the protein CASNPIQENTGELFF.

This clonotype was counted between two and nine times. The chain employs TRBV27 and TRBJ2-3; 10 positions match TRBD2. The germline V gene encodes CDR1 MNHEY and CDR2 SMNVEV (reference sequence). This CDR3 comprises 14 residues. With V trimmed by 4 bases and J by 5 bases, 3 bases remained unmatched. CDR3 in DNA: TGTGCCAGCAGTTCTAGCGGGAGATTAGATACGCAGTATTTT. It encodes CASSSSGRLDTQYF.

This clonotype occurred many times. The chain's CDR3 is CSVGPRLQETQYF. CDR3 nucleotides: TGCAGCGTTGGGCCCAGACTACAAGAGACCCAGTACTTC. V is TRBV29-1 and J is TRBJ2-5; the D gene is possibly TRBD2 (5 bases). The CDR3 is 13 residues long. Germline lookup yields CDR1 SQVTM and CDR2 ANQGSEA. With 4 bases removed from V and 2 bases from J, the gap between germline ends came to 11 bases. Filled out from reference TRBV29-1 and TRBJ2-5, the complete variable domain reads SAVISQKPSRDICQRGTSLTIQCQVDSQVTMMFWYRQQPGQSLTLIATANQGSEATYESGFVIDKFPISRPNLTFSTLTVSNMSPEDSSIYLCSVGPRLQETQYFGPGTRLLVL.

This clonotype showed up just a few times. The genes are TRBV18 and TRBJ2-5, with 8 positions matching TRBD1. V was pared by 3 bases and J by 1 base, with 10 bases of the junction left unmatched. The germline CDR1 and CDR2 sequences are KGHSH and LQKENI. The CDR3 is 17 amino acids. CDR3 protein: CASSPLPQGAFQETQYF. The CDR3, as DNA: TGTGCCAGCTCACCGCTGCCCCAGGGGGCCTTCCAAGAGACCCAGTACTTC.

The chain employs TRBV5-6 and TRBJ1-4; D not certain. CDR3 length equals 15 residues. V lost 0 bases, J lost 4 bases, and 10 bases lay in between. Looked up from germline, CDR1 is SGHDT and CDR2 is YYEEEE. This CDR3 is CASSLVSSLNEKLFF. The DNA for the CDR3 is TGTGCCAGCAGCTTGGTATCGAGCCTTAATGAAAAACTGTTTTTT.

This clonotype has ten or more counts. The chain employs TRBV28 and TRBJ2-7; TRBD1 might be the D (6 bases). CDR3 length: 14 residues. The V gene's germline CDR1 is MDHEN and CDR2 SYDVKM. V shed 3 bases and J shed 2 bases, with 11 bases lying between them. In nucleotides, the CDR3 is TGTGCCAGCAGTTTCGGGACACCTACCTACGAGCAGTACTTC. Translating gives CASSFGTPTYEQYF. The whole variable domain, filled in from reference TRBV28 and TRBJ2-7, reads DVKVTQSSRYLVKRTGEKVFLECVQDMDHENMFWYRQDPGLGLRLIYFSYDVKMKEKGDIPEGYSVSREKKERFSLILESASTNQTSMYLCASSFGTPTYEQYFGPGTRLTVT.

This clonotype was observed at least ten times. This chain links TRBV28 with TRBJ1-1; the D gene is possibly TRBD1 (6 bases). CDR3 length: 14 amino acids. The germline V gene encodes CDR1 MDHEN and CDR2 SYDVKM. V was trimmed by 3 bases and J by 1 base, leaving 9 bases between them. The CDR3 loop is CASSLTGSNTEAFF. For the CDR3, the DNA is TGTGCCAGCAGTTTGACAGGATCGAACACTGAAGCTTTCTTT. The complete variable domain, with remaining parts taken from reference TRBV28 and TRBJ1-1, reads DVKVTQSSRYLVKRTGEKVFLECVQDMDHENMFWYRQDPGLGLRLIYFSYDVKMKEKGDIPEGYSVSREKKERFSLILESASTNQTSMYLCASSLTGSNTEAFFGQGTRLTVV.

This clonotype came up many times. CDR3 DNA sequence: TGCAGCGTTGAAGATCAGGCAGGTGACTTAAACATTCAGTACTTC. It yields the protein CSVEDQAGDLNIQYF. V gene TRBV29-1 combines with J gene TRBJ2-4; no firm D call. V was trimmed by 0 bases and J by 6 bases, leaving 15 bases between them. Germline lookup yields CDR1 SQVTM and CDR2 ANQGSEA. The CDR3 loop spans 15 amino acids.